This T cell receptor beta chain derives from a study of T cell responses to AZD1222 COVID-19 vaccine. Study-wide findings and caveats: Seropositivity was recorded at baseline in only six AZD1222 recipients.

To note about this clone: Its antigen is unidentified.

Clones were sequenced by immunoSEQ multiplex PCR, and TCRdb holds only the in-frame ones, with some missing. The top ten clones hold around 4.5% of a sample with 150,000 to 200,000 clones, about 90% of them seen once. This sequence originates from an adult in good health. Sequencing used peripheral blood, obtained on day 0 of MenACWY control vaccination.

The CDR3 DNA reads as TGTGCCAGCAGCCAAAGGGCGGGGAGGAATAACTATGGCTACACCTTC. The encoded protein is CASSQRAGRNNYGYTF. This rearrangement joins TRBV3-1 (or the pseudogene TRBV3-2) to TRBJ1-2; D uncertain. The germline V gene has CDR1 LGHDT and CDR2 YNNKEL (reference sequence). There are 16 residues in the CDR3. Trimming pared 2 bases from V and 1 base from J, leaving 14 bases between.